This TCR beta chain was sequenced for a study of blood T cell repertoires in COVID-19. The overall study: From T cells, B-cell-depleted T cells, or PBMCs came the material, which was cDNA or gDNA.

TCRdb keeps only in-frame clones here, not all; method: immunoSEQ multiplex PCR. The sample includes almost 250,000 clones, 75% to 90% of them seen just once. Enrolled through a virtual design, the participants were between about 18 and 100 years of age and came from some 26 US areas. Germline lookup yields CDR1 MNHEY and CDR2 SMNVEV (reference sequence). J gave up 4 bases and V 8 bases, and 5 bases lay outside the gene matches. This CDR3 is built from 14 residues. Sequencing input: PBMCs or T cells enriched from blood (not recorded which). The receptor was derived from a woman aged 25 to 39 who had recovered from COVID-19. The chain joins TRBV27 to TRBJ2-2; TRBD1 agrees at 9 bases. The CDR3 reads CASGTGWSTGELFF. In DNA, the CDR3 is TGTGCCAGCGGGACAGGGTGGAGCACCGGGGAGCTGTTTTTT.